This TCR beta chain was retrieved from a study of T-cell memory formation after mild COVID-19. Across the whole study: Clusters of TCRs were largely donor specific.

This CDR3 is built from 14 residues. The V gene's germline CDR1 is MNHNS and CDR2 SASEGT. Trimming pared 4 bases from V and 2 bases from J, leaving 10 bases between. After 5'RACE with constant-segment primers, TCR alpha and TCR beta cDNA libraries carrying sample barcodes and UMIs were obtained. TCRdb re-called the 5' RACE reads through MiXCR, storing one row per CDR3 protein. Here the sample spans around 410,000 distinct CDR3 sequences, about a quarter being singletons. The origin of this receptor is an adult woman who had mild COVID-19 (a few samples of this study predate the infection). Cell type and time point are not known. The gene calls are TRBV6-1 and TRBJ2-3; D is undetermined. Material: PBMCs or a T cell subset sorted from them (not recorded which). The CDR3 sequence: CASSASVSTDTQYF. The CDR3 nucleotides read TGTGCCAGCAGTGCGAGCGTTTCCACAGATACGCAGTATTTT.